This is a list of T cell receptor beta chains from one sample in a study of T cell repertoires in cytomegalovirus infection. TCRdb called the reads again in MiXCR, with one record for every CDR3 protein. Of about 460,000 distinct CDR3 sequences in the sample, 11% are singletons; the top ten hold roughly 10%. The specimen sequenced was PBMCs. These receptors originate from a human donor in good health (CMV status not recorded). Some clones in this sample may be carry-over from other donors' samples. Each CDR3 is given with its conserved first and last residue. The D gene is left open where the match is weak. Clone size is given for some rows only: seen once, a few or many times, or a class if the clone is expanded.

CDR3nt | CDR3aa | abundance | d_gene | j_gene | v_gene
TGTGCCAGCAGCCAAGAAGCTCAGACTAGCGGGGGGGACTACAATGAGCAGTTCTTC | CASSQEAQTSGGDYNEQFF | many | TRBD2 | TRBJ2-1 | TRBV14
TGTGCCAGCAGTCAGCTACCGGGACAGGGGTCCGAGCAGTACTTC | CASSQLPGQGSEQYF | many | TRBD1 | TRBJ2-7 | TRBV12-3/TRBV12-4
TGTGCCAGCATTGGCAGGGGGCTGTTCGAGCAGTACTTC | CASIGRGLFEQYF | NA | TRBD1 | TRBJ2-7 | TRBV2
TGTGCCAGCACCTTGGACAGGAGAGACAATGAGCAGTTCTTC | CASTLDRRDNEQFF | many | TRBD1 | TRBJ2-1 | TRBV12-3/TRBV12-4
TGTGCCAGCAGTTTAAGGCAGGGAAGCACAGATACGCAGTATTTT | CASSLRQGSTDTQYF | many | NA | TRBJ2-3 | TRBV12-3/TRBV12-4
TGTGCCAGCAGAGAGACGACAGCATTTGAAGCTTTCTTT | CASRETTAFEAFF | NA | NA | TRBJ1-1 | TRBV7-9
TGTGCCAGCTCACCACCGACAGGGGGCTCCTACGAGCAGTACTTC | CASSPPTGGSYEQYF | many | TRBD1 | TRBJ2-7 | TRBV18
TGCAGTGCTAGGGGACAGGGCGGGACGCAGTATTTT | CSARGQGGTQYF | NA | TRBD1 | TRBJ2-3 | TRBV20-1
TGTGCCAGCAGCGCCCCTGTTAGCGGGGGTACCACAGATACGCAGTATTTT | CASSAPVSGGTTDTQYF | NA | TRBD2 | TRBJ2-3 | TRBV9
TGTGCCAGCGCCCCGGGGACTAGCGGGAGGGAAGCCTACAATGAGCAGTTCTTC | CASAPGTSGREAYNEQFF | few | TRBD2 | TRBJ2-1 | TRBV2
TGTGCCAGCAGCCCCCCCGAGGCGGGGAGCAATCAGCCCCAGCATTTT | CASSPPEAGSNQPQHF | many | NA | TRBJ1-5 | TRBV7-9
TGTGCCAGCAGCGCACTAGCGCCGAACACCGGGGAGCTGTTTTTT | CASSALAPNTGELFF | medium-sized | TRBD2 | TRBJ2-2 | TRBV7-2
TGTGCCAGCAGTAAAACAGGGTCCTACGAGCAGTACTTC | CASSKTGSYEQYF | many | NA | TRBJ2-7 | TRBV11-1
TGTGCCAGCAGTCCAAGGACAGGAGCTAACTATGGCTACACCTTC | CASSPRTGANYGYTF | many | TRBD1 | TRBJ1-2 | TRBV7-8
TGCAGTGCTAGGGGGGACAGGGGTATCGATACGCAGTATTTT | CSARGDRGIDTQYF | many | TRBD1 | TRBJ2-3 | TRBV20-1
TGTGCCAGCGACAGCCCTAGCGGGGGTCCCATTTTCGAGCAGTACTTC | CASDSPSGGPIFEQYF | many | TRBD2 | TRBJ2-7 | TRBV2
TGTGCCAGCAACCAAGGACAGGGATTCGAAAAACTGTTTTTT | CASNQGQGFEKLFF | many | TRBD1 | TRBJ1-4 | TRBV2